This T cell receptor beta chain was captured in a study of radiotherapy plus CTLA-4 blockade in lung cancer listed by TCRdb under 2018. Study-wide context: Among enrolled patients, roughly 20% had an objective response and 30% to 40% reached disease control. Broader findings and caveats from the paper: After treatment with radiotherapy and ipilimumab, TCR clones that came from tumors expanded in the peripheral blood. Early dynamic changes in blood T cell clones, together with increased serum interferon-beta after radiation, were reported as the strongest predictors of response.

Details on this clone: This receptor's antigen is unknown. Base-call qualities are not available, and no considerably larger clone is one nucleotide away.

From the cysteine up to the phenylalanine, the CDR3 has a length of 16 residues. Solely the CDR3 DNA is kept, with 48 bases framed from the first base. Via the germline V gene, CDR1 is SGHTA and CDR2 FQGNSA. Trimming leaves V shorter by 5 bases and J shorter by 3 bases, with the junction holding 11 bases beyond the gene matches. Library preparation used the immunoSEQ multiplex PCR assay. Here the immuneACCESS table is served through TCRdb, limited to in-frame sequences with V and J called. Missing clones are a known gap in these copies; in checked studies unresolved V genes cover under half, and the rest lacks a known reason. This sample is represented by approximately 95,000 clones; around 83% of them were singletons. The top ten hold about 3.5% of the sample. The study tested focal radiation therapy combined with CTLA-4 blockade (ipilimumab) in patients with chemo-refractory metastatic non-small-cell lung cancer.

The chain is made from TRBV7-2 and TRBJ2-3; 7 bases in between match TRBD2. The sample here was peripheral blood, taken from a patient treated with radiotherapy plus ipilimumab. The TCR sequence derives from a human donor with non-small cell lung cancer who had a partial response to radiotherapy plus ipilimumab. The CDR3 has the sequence CASSGSWAGDTDTQYF. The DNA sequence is TGTGCCAGCAGCGGGAGTTGGGCGGGAGATACAGATACGCAGTATTTT.